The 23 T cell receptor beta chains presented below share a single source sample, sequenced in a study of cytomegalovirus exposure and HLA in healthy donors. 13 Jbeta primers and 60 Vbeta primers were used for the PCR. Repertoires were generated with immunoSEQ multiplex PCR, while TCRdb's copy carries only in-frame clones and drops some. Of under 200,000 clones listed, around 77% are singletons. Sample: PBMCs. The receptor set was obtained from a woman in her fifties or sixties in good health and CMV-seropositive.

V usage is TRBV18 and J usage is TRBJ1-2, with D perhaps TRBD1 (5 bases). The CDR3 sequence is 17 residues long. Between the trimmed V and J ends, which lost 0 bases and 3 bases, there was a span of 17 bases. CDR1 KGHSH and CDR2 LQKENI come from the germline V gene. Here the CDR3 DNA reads TGTGCCAGCTCACCACCGTCTGGGCAGGGATTGGACTATGGCTACACCTTC. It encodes CASSPPSGQGLDYGYTF.

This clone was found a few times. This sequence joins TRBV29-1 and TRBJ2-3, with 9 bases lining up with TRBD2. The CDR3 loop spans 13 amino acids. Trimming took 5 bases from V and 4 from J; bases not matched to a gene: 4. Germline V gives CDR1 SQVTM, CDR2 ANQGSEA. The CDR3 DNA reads TGCAGCGTTACGCGGGGGGGCGCAGATACGCAGTATTTT. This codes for CSVTRGGADTQYF.

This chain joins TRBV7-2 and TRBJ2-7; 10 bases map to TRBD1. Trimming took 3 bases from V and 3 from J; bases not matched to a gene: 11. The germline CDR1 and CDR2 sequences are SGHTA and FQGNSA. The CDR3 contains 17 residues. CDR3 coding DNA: TGTGCCAGCAGCTTTGGGCCGACGACAGGGGGCCTCTACGAGCAGTACTTC. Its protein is CASSFGPTTGGLYEQYF.

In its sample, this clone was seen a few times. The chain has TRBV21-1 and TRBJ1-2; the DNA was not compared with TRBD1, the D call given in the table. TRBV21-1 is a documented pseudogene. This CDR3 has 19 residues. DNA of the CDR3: TGTGCCAGCAGCTCAAAGACGGAGACCCGGGACAGGGTCCTCTATGGCTACACCTTC. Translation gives CASSSKTETRDRVLYGYTF.

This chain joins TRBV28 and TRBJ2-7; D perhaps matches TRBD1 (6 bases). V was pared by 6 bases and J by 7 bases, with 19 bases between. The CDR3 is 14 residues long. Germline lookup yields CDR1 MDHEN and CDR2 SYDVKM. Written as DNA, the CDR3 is TGTGCCAGCAGCCCCCAACAGGGTTCGGGGGAGCAGTACTTC. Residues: CASSPQQGSGEQYF.

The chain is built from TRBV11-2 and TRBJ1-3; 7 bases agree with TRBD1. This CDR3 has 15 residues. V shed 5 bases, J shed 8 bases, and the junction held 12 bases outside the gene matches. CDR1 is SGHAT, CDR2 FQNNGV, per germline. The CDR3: CASSTNRGNPDTIYF. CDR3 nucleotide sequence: TGTGCCAGCAGCACGAACAGGGGAAACCCTGACACCATATATTTT.

CDR3 coding DNA: TGTGCCAGCAGTTTAAACAGGGGGGCCTACGAGCAGTACTTC. Protein product: CASSLNRGAYEQYF. The chain combines TRBV27 with TRBJ2-7; the match to TRBD1 covers 8 bases. The CDR3 sequence is 14 residues long. The junction had 2 bases not matched to a gene; V was cut back by 2 bases and J by 2 bases. Germline V gene data show CDR1 as MNHEY and CDR2 as SMNVEV (reference sequence).

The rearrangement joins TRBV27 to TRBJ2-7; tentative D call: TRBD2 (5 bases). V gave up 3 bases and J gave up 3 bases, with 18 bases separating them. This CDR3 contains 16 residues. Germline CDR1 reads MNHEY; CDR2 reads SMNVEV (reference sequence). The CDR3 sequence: CASSFAQTPRGYEQYF. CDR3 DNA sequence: TGTGCCAGCAGTTTCGCCCAAACCCCACGGGGCTACGAGCAGTACTTC.

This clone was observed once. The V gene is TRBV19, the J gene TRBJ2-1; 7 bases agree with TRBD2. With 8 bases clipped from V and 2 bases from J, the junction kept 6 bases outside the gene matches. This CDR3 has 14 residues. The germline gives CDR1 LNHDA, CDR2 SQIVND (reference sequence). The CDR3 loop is CASHLSGTYNEQFF. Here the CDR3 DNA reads TGTGCCAGTCATCTCAGCGGGACCTACAATGAGCAGTTCTTC.

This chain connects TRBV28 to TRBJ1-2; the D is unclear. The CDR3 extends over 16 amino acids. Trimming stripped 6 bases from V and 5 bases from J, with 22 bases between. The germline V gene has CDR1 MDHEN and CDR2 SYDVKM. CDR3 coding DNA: TGTGCCAGCAGGAAGACGGGATTGCCCGCGACATATGGCTACACCTTC. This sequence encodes CASRKTGLPATYGYTF.

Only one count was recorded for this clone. This CDR3 is CASSLPGQGGGYTF. DNA for the CDR3: TGCGCCAGCAGCTTACCGGGACAGGGGGGTGGCTACACCTTC. The chain employs TRBV5-1 and TRBJ1-2; 11 bases map to TRBD1. V shed 2 bases, J shed 7 bases, and the junction held 4 bases outside the gene matches. CDR1 and CDR2 from the germline V gene are SGHRS and YFSETQ. This CDR3 is built from 14 residues.

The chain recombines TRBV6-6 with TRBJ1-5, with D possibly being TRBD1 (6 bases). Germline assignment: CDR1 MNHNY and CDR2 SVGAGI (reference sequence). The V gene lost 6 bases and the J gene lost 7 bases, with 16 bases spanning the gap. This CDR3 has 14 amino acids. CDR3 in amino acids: CASSYQGQGQPQHF. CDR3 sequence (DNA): TGTGCCAGCAGCTACCAGGGGCAGGGGCAGCCCCAGCATTTT.

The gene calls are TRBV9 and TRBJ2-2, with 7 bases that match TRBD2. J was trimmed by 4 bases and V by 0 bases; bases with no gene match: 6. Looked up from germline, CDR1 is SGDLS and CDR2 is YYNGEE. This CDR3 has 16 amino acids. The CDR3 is CASSVGEGVVTGELFF. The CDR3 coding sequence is TGTGCCAGCAGCGTAGGGGAGGGCGTAGTCACCGGGGAGCTGTTTTTT.

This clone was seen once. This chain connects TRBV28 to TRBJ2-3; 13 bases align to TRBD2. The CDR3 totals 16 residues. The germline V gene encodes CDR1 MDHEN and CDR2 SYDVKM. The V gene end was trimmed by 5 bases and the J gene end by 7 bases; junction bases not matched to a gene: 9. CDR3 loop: CASSRLGLAGRNTQYF. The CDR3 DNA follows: TGTGCCAGCAGTCGCTTGGGACTAGCGGGACGAAATACGCAGTATTTT.

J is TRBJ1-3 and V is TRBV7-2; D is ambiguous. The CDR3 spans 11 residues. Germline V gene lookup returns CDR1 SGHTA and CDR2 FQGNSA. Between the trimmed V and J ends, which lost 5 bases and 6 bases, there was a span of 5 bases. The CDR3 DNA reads TGTGCCAGCAGCCCCTTAAACACCATATATTTT. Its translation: CASSPLNTIYF.

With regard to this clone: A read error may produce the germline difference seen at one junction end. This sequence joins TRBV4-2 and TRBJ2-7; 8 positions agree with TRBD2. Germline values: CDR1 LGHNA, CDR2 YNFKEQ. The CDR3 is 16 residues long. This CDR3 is CASSQDETSEIYEQHF. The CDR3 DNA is TGTGCCAGCAGCCAAGACGAGACTAGCGAGATCTACGAGCAGCACTTC.

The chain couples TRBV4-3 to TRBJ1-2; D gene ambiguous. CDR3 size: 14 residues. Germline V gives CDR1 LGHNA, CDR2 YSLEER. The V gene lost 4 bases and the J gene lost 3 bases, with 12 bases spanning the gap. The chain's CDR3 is CASSRIKEDYGYTF. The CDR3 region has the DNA TGCGCCAGCAGCCGTATCAAGGAGGACTATGGCTACACCTTC.

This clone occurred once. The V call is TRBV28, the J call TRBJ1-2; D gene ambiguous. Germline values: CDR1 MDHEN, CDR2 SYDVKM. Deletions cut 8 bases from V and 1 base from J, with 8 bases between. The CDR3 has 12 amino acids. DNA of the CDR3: TGTGCCAGCTCAACAGTTAACTATGGCTACACCTTC. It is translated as CASSTVNYGYTF.

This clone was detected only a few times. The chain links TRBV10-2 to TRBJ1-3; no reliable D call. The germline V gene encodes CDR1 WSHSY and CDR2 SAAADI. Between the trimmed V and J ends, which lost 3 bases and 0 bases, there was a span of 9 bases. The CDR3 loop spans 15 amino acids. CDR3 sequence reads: CASSDRTSSGNTIYF. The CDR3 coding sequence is TGCGCCAGCAGTGACAGAACAAGCTCTGGAAACACCATATATTTT.

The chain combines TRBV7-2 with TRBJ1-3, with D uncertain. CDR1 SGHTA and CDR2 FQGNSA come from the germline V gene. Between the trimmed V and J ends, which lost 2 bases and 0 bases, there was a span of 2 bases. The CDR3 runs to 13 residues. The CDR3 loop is CASSLHSGNTIYF. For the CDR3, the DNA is TGTGCCAGCAGCTTACACTCTGGAAACACCATATATTTT.

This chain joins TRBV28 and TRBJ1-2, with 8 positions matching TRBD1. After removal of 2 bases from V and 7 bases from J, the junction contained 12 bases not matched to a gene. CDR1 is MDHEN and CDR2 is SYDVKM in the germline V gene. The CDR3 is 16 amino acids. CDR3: CASSLTRDRGGFGYTF. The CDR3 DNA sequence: TGTGCCAGCAGTTTAACTAGAGACAGGGGTGGATTTGGCTACACCTTC.

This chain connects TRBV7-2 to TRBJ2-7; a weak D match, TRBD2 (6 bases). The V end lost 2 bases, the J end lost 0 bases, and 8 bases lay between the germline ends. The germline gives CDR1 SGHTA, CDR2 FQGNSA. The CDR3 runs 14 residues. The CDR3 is CASSLTEGSYEQYF. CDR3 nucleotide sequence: TGTGCCAGCAGCTTAACGGAGGGCTCCTACGAGCAGTACTTC.

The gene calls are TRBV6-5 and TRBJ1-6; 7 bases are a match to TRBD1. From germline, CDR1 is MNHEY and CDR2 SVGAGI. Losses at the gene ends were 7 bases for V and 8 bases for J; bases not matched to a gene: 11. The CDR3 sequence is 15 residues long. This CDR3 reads CASNLKTGSHSPLHF. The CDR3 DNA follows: TGTGCCAGCAACCTTAAGACAGGGTCCCATTCACCCCTCCACTTT.